This T cell receptor (beta chain) was sequenced for a study of T cell responses to AZD1222 COVID-19 vaccine. Turning to the study itself: It was second doses at about 4 or about 12 weeks that were pooled.

Remarks on this clone: What it binds is unknown.

Study conclusions and caveats: Baseline serology detected seropositivity in only six AZD1222 recipients. Possibly, clonal diversity was underestimated; donors were largely white British and included more females. Of spike-specific TCRs, nearly half reportedly target regions left unmutated in variants.

Germline CDR1 SGHAT, CDR2 FQNNGV. V lost 3 bases to trimming and J lost 7 bases, with 10 bases between them. The length of the CDR3 is 13 residues. TCRdb keeps only in-frame clones here, not all; method: immunoSEQ multiplex PCR. The sample contains about 110,000 clones, 80% to 90% of which appear only once. The V call is TRBV11-2, the J call TRBJ1-3; D gene unclear. This sequence was found in an adult in good health. Sequencing was performed on peripheral blood, taken on day 0 of AZD1222 vaccination. The CDR3 DNA sequence: TGTGCCAGCAGCTTCAATTTAGTGAACACCATATATTTT. This codes for CASSFNLVNTIYF.